These 27 T cell receptor beta chains share one sample of origin, sequenced in a study of CD8 T cells in Susac syndrome. The authors reverse transcribed about 0.5 to 1 ug RNA with random hexamers. MiXCR, applied by TCRdb to the immunoSEQ multiplex PCR reads, yields one record per CDR3 protein. Of 250,000 to 300,000 distinct CDR3 sequences in the sample, approximately 81% were seen once. Sequenced input: CD8+ T cells from PBMCs. These receptors all stem from a human donor with multiple sclerosis.

With respect to this clonotype: Relative to the germline gene, one junction end is altered; a read error may explain this. This chain uses TRBV2 with TRBJ1-5; no firm D call. The CDR3 is 13 amino acids. The V gene's germline CDR1 is SNHLY and CDR2 FYNNEI. This CDR3 reads CASSEAHGQVPPF. The CDR3 nucleotides are TGTGCCAGCAGTGAAGCGCATGGGCAGGTCCCCCCTTTT.

This clonotype came up once. The chain joins TRBV2 to TRBJ1-1; perhaps TRBD1 as D (5 bases). This CDR3 is built from 13 residues. Germline CDR1 and CDR2: SNHLY and FYNNEI. V was cut by 2 bases and J by 7 bases, with 11 bases left in between. Here the CDR3 DNA reads TGTGCCAGCAGTGAACCAGGGTTGGATGAAGCTTTCTTT. Its protein is CASSEPGLDEAFF.

This clonotype is a singleton in its sample. The chain recombines TRBV27 with TRBJ2-7; the D gene is possibly TRBD2 (5 bases). This CDR3 is 16 amino acids long. Germline V CDR1 and CDR2: MNHEY, SMNVEV (reference sequence). Trimming stripped 0 bases from V and 0 bases from J, with 12 bases between. The CDR3 coding sequence is TGTGCCAGCAGTTTATCCCGGACGGGAACCTCCTACGAGCAGTACTTC. It specifies CASSLSRTGTSYEQYF.

This sequence joins TRBV20-1 and TRBJ1-5, with D possibly TRBD1 on 5 matching bases. The ends were cut back, 3 bases at V and 6 bases at J, with 27 bases in the middle. This CDR3 has 18 amino acids. Germline CDR1 reads DFQATT; CDR2 reads SNEGSKA (reference sequence). The DNA of the CDR3 is TGCAGTGCTAGCCTGGCCTTATTCCCCCAGGATCAGGGTCAGCCCCAGCATTTT. Its translation is CSASLALFPQDQGQPQHF.

This clonotype showed up just once. The gene calls are TRBV20-1 and TRBJ2-3; TRBD2 matches 14 bases. CDR3 length: 16 amino acids. Germline-derived CDR1 and CDR2 are DFQATT and SNEGSKA (reference sequence). V lost 5 bases to trimming and J lost 4 bases; unmatched junction nucleotides: 8. The CDR3 DNA sequence: TGCAGTGCTTTGGGACTAGCGGGAGACGAGGCAGATACGCAGTATTTT. Translation gives CSALGLAGDEADTQYF.

This chain uses TRBV7-9 with TRBJ2-4; D possibly uses TRBD1 or TRBD2 (6 bases each). The CDR3 consists of 15 residues. The germline CDR1 and CDR2 sequences are SEHNR and FQNEAQ (reference sequence). V lost 5 bases and J lost 0, with 11 bases in between. CDR3 region: CASSDPGAAKNIQYF. The CDR3 DNA reads as TGTGCCAGCAGCGATCCGGGGGCAGCCAAAAACATTCAGTACTTC.

The chain links TRBV29-1 to TRBJ2-1; TRBD2 aligns across 11 bases. With V trimmed by 5 bases and J by 4 bases, 4 bases remained unmatched. The CDR3 spans 14 residues. CDR1 SQVTM and CDR2 ANQGSEA come from the germline V gene. CDR3 DNA sequence: TGCAGCGTTACCGGGACTAGCGGATACAATGAGCAGTTCTTC. It encodes CSVTGTSGYNEQFF.

The V gene is TRBV6-5, the J gene TRBJ2-7; D remains unclear. This CDR3 contains 11 residues. Germline V gene sequence: CDR1 MNHEY, CDR2 SVGAGI. V dropped 0 bases and J dropped 6 bases, with 3 bases sitting between them. This CDR3 is CASSYSTEQYF. CDR3 coding DNA: TGTGCCAGCAGTTACTCGACCGAGCAGTACTTC.

This chain joins TRBV3-1 and TRBJ2-5; D is unclear. The V end was cut by 3 bases, the J end by 5 bases, with 7 bases between. This CDR3 region has 12 residues. Germline V CDR1 and CDR2: LGHDT, YNNKEL (reference sequence). As DNA, the CDR3 is TGTGCCAGCAGCCAGCTCGTGGAGACCCAGTACTTC. Amino acids: CASSQLVETQYF.

The table lists this clonotype with a count of one. The CDR3 loop reads CASGEGISYEQYF. CDR3 DNA: TGCGCCAGCGGGGAGGGTATTTCCTACGAGCAGTACTTC. The chain has TRBV5-1 and TRBJ2-7; 7 bases are a match to TRBD2. Losses at the gene ends were 7 bases for V and 1 base for J; bases not matched to a gene: 5. In germline, CDR1 is SGHRS, CDR2 YFSETQ. This CDR3 contains 13 residues.

This chain joins TRBV12-3 or TRBV12-4 and TRBJ2-1; 12 bases match TRBD2. This CDR3 contains 14 residues. The V gene end was trimmed by 8 bases and the J gene end by 3 bases; junction bases not matched to a gene: 2. CDR3 in DNA: TGTGCCAGCCGGACTAGCGGGATCTACAATGAGCAGTTCTTC. The encoded protein is CASRTSGIYNEQFF.

This rearrangement joins TRBV9 to TRBJ2-3; 12 bases align to TRBD2. Germline-derived CDR1 and CDR2 are SGDLS and YYNGEE. CDR3 length: 16 amino acids. J lost 2 bases, V lost 0 bases, and 1 base had no gene match. The CDR3 sequence: CASSVGTSGVTDTQYF. CDR3 coding DNA: TGTGCCAGCAGCGTAGGGACTAGCGGGGTCACAGATACGCAGTATTTT.

This clonotype came up once. This chain uses TRBV20-1 with TRBJ2-7; 7 nucleotides match TRBD2. CDR3 length: 14 amino acids. J was trimmed by 7 bases and V by 3 bases; bases with no gene match: 12. Germline CDR1 and CDR2: DFQATT and SNEGSKA (reference sequence). CDR3 nucleotide sequence: TGCAGTGCTAGTGGGCGGGAGACCTTTTTAGAGCAGTACTTC. This translates into CSASGRETFLEQYF.

The chain is built from TRBV6-2 or TRBV6-3 and TRBJ2-7; 9 bases match TRBD1. The CDR3 is 15 residues long. Germline trimming cut 6 bases from V and 1 base from J; bases unmatched to any gene: 7. Germline V gives CDR1 MNHEY, CDR2 SVGEGT. CDR3 sequence reads: CASRPGQGFSYEQYF. The CDR3 DNA reads as TGTGCCAGCAGACCGGGACAGGGATTTTCCTACGAGCAGTACTTC.

Turning to this clonotype: At one end, the junction sequence differs from germline, possibly due to a read error. The V gene is TRBV13, the J gene TRBJ2-3; no clear D. This CDR3 is 18 amino acids long. Germline-derived CDR1 and CDR2 are PRHDT and FYEKMQ (reference sequence). CDR3 bases: TGCGCCAGCAGCTTCCTCTTCTCTGGGGAAGGGAGCACAGATACGCAGTATTTT. Its translation: CASSFLFSGEGSTDTQYF. Based on the CDR3 plus reference TRBV13 and TRBJ2-3, the full variable domain is AAGVIQSPRHLIKEKRETATLKCYPIPRHDTVYWYQQGPGQDPQFLISFYEKMQSDKGSIPDRFSAQQFSDYHSELNMSSLELGDSALYFCASSFLFSGEGSTDTQYFGPGTRLTVL.

The chain has TRBV6-6 and TRBJ2-1; 9 bases are a match to TRBD2. Germline V gene data show CDR1 as MNHNY and CDR2 as SVGAGI (reference sequence). V lost 11 bases and J lost 9; bases outside the gene matches: 14. This CDR3 is built from 14 residues. CDR3 nucleotide sequence: TGTGCCCTAAAATTAGCGGCTAGCGGGGCTGAGCAGTTCTTC. As protein: CALKLAASGAEQFF.

The J gene is TRBJ2-6, the V gene TRBV9, with D maybe TRBD1 (5 bases). The germline V gene has CDR1 SGDLS and CDR2 YYNGEE. This CDR3 region has 16 residues. Deletions cut 4 bases from V and 2 bases from J, with 13 bases between. The CDR3 DNA reads as TGTGCCAGCAGCCCTCGAACAGGAGCTGGGGCCAACGTCCTGACTTTC. Amino acids: CASSPRTGAGANVLTF.

The chain combines TRBV28 with TRBJ1-1; unclear D gene. V gave up 1 base and J gave up 1 base, with 10 bases separating them. Germline loops: CDR1 MDHEN, CDR2 SYDVKM. The CDR3 spans 15 residues. CDR3 sequence reads: CASSLSGSQNTEAFF. Written as DNA, the CDR3 is TGTGCCAGCAGTTTATCGGGGTCCCAGAACACTGAAGCTTTCTTT.

In DNA form, the CDR3 reads TGCAGCGTTGTATTGGATGGACAGGGGGAAAATGGCTACACCTTC. Residues: CSVVLDGQGENGYTF. The J gene is TRBJ1-2, the V gene TRBV29-1; the match to TRBD1 covers 10 bases. The germline V gene encodes CDR1 SQVTM and CDR2 ANQGSEA. The J segment lost 6 bases and the V segment lost 4 bases, leaving 11 bases of the junction unmatched. This CDR3 is 15 amino acids long.

The chain's CDR3 is CAWSLRGLRISGANVLTF. The CDR3 bases are TGTGCCTGGAGCCTCCGGGGCCTCCGCATCTCTGGGGCCAACGTCCTGACTTTC. V is TRBV30 and J is TRBJ2-6; D tentatively fits TRBD1 or TRBD2 (5 bases each). This CDR3 has 18 amino acids. V was cut by 3 bases and J by 0 bases, with 18 bases left in between. Looked up from germline, CDR1 is GTSNPN and CDR2 is SVGIG (reference sequence).

The chain is built from TRBV29-1 and TRBJ1-1; D is undetermined. CDR3 length: 14 residues. CDR1 and CDR2 (germline): SQVTM, ANQGSEA. The V end was cut by 1 base, the J end by 1 base, with 10 bases between. The DNA of the CDR3 is TGCAGCGTTGAAGGAGGAGAAACGAACACTGAAGCTTTCTTT. It encodes CSVEGGETNTEAFF. The entire variable domain, with the rest obtained from reference TRBV29-1 and TRBJ1-1, is as follows: SAVISQKPSRDICQRGTSLTIQCQVDSQVTMMFWYRQQPGQSLTLIATANQGSEATYESGFVIDKFPISRPNLTFSTLTVSNMSPEDSSIYLCSVEGGETNTEAFFGQGTRLTVV.

This sequence joins TRBV27 and TRBJ1-5; TRBD1 agrees at 10 bases. This CDR3 spans 16 amino acids. Trimming at V came to 5 bases and at J to 0 bases, leaving 4 bases not matched to a gene. Germline V CDR1 and CDR2: MNHEY, SMNVEV (reference sequence). The CDR3 nucleotides read TGTGCCAGCAGTCCCCGACAGGGGGCTAGCAATCAGCCCCAGCATTTT. Its protein is CASSPRQGASNQPQHF.

The V gene is TRBV7-8, the J gene TRBJ2-7, with D perhaps matching TRBD2 (6 bases). Per germline, CDR1 SGHVS and CDR2 FQNEAQ. The V end lost 5 bases, the J end lost 5 bases, and 13 bases lay between the germline ends. This CDR3 is built from 13 residues. CDR3: CASSPGLGDEQYF. CDR3 sequence (DNA): TGTGCCAGCAGCCCGGGACTGGGAGACGAGCAGTACTTC.

This chain connects TRBV13 to TRBJ2-3; 7 bases fit TRBD2. Germline CDR1 PRHDT, CDR2 FYEKMQ (reference sequence). The CDR3 extends over 15 amino acids. V shed 0 bases and J 5 bases; nucleotides not matched to a gene: 5. The CDR3 spells CASSLGRESLDTQYF. The CDR3 nucleotides read TGTGCCAGCAGCTTAGGGCGGGAGAGTCTAGATACGCAGTATTTT.

The chain has TRBV4-2 and TRBJ2-1, with a weak D call TRBD2 (6 bases). The CDR3 totals 16 residues. V gave up 7 bases and J gave up 2 bases, with 18 bases separating them. Germline V gene data show CDR1 as LGHNA and CDR2 as YNFKEQ. CDR3 region: CASKTSGTGPYNEQFF. The CDR3 coding sequence is TGTGCCAGCAAAACCTCCGGGACTGGACCCTACAATGAGCAGTTCTTC.

This clonotype has only a few counts. The rearrangement joins TRBV27 to TRBJ2-5; TRBD2 might be the D (6 bases). CDR3 size: 11 residues. Deletions cut 6 bases from V and 10 bases from J, with 12 bases between. Germline CDR1 reads MNHEY; CDR2 reads SMNVEV (reference sequence). The CDR3 region has the DNA TGTGCCAGCAGGGGAGGCCCACTCCAGTACTTC. Its protein is CASRGGPLQYF.

The chain recombines TRBV27 with TRBJ1-2, with D possibly being TRBD1 (6 bases). Germline V gene lookup returns CDR1 MNHEY and CDR2 SMNVEV (reference sequence). The CDR3 totals 15 residues. Trimming removed 4 bases at V and 1 base at J, with 13 bases between. CDR3 bases: TGTGCCAGCAGTTCCCGCGAGGGGGATAACTATGGCTACACCTTC. It codes for CASSSREGDNYGYTF.